This TCR beta chain was identified in a study of cytomegalovirus exposure and HLA in healthy donors. The study's findings and limits: A later analysis linked a missense variant in DCLRE1C to the trimming of TCR beta V and J genes.

The germline V gene encodes CDR1 SGHTA and CDR2 FQGNSA. V dropped 5 bases and J dropped 3; count of bases not matched to a gene: 7. This CDR3 has 15 amino acids. PCR employed 60 Vbeta and 13 Jbeta primers. The table came from immunoSEQ multiplex PCR; TCRdb's copy has only in-frame clones and leaves some out. Of 150,000 to 200,000 clones in the sample, more than 60% are singletons; the top ten hold about 10%. Details on this clone: The antigen is unknown.

The sample consisted of PBMCs. This clonotype was sampled from a man aged 25-40 years in good health and CMV-seropositive. The rearrangement links TRBV7-2 to TRBJ2-7; 10 bases match TRBD1. CDR3 bases: TGTGCCAGCAGCGACCGGGACAGGGGTAGCTACGAGCAGTACTTC. It codes for CASSDRDRGSYEQYF.